The entry that follows covers one T cell receptor (beta chain) sequence. Its antigen is currently not known. The likely explanation is a read error, given a far larger clone one base away. This record comes from a study of regulatory T cells in long-lasting Graves disease (dated by TCRdb to about 2021). General notes on the study: Antithyroid drugs had been taken for less than 3 months by newly diagnosed Graves' disease patients. This study used TCR sequencing and RNA sequencing of peripheral blood to compare persistent Graves' disease patients against newly diagnosed Graves' disease patients. The study was registered as a clinical trial and conducted in China. TCR sequencing covered some 13 persistent and around 20 newly diagnosed Graves' disease patients, around 33 samples in total.

From its cysteine to its phenylalanine, the CDR3 spans 14 amino acids. Only the CDR3 DNA is retained, 42 bases long and in frame from the first base. Trimming takes 4 bases off V and 5 bases off J; junction bases not matched to a gene: 2. CDR1 MNHEY and CDR2 SVGAGI are derived from the germline V gene. Libraries were made using multiplex PCR. Sequencing relied on an Illumina HiSeq 4000. CDR3 regions were amplified by Arm-PCR with iRepertoire HTBI primers to construct TCR beta libraries. Before sequencing, the PCR products underwent gel purification. The study's own analysis went as follows. A total of under 80 TRBV and 14 TRBJ segments were identified across samples and were used for gene usage analysis of CDR3 amino acid clonotypes. COPE and FqMerger were used to merge the filtered high-quality paired reads into contigs. BLAST was used to align contigs to IMGT TRBV, TRBD and TRBJ reference genes, and CDR3 was defined according to IMGT. Any clonotype with a frequency above 0.1% was classified as a highly expanded clone. Shannon entropy served as the measure of repertoire diversity, while the Gini coefficient captured V-J evenness. Clonotypes shared by more than one individual were considered public. Through fastp at Q25 and MiXCR, TCRdb rebuilt clones from the public reads, retaining in-frame beta chains. For every CDR3 protein sequence, its rows merge into one entry that carries the most common genes and DNA. TCRdb assigned the V and J calls; the authors' analysis was not used. The sample data list roughly 420,000 distinct CDR3 sequences, and roughly 15% of these were observed just once. Together, the top ten hold 22% of the sample.

Study-wide findings and limitations: The authors acknowledged the small sample size as a limitation that may reduce accuracy. TRBV28, TRBJ1-2 and TRBJ2-5 were preferentially used in persistent disease, while TRBV20-1 and TRBJ2-1 were favored in newly diagnosed disease. Persistent patients shared more public clonotypes among themselves (around 3,000) than newly diagnosed patients did (more than 950). Sequencing and analysis were limited to the TCR beta chain. Compared with newly diagnosed patients, persistent Graves' disease patients had lower TCR Shannon entropy and fewer highly expanded clones, which suggests clonal expansion. Peripheral blood alone was examined, since thyroid tissue, which constituted the primary lesion, could not be accessed.

The time point label here, explained by the study, means: newly diagnosed GD, antithyroid drugs for less than 3 months. RNA was extracted from PBMCs in TRIzol for both TCR sequencing and RNA sequencing. The diagnosis of Graves' disease was made according to American Thyroid Association guidelines. Patients were recruited from an endocrinology department in Xi'an, China. From each patient, 8 to 10 milliliters of peripheral blood was collected into an EDTA anticoagulant tube. Ficoll Paque Plus density gradient separation was used to isolate PBMCs, and no additional T cell sorting was done. An Agilent 2100 Bioanalyzer and agarose gel were used to check RNA quality, while a NanoDrop 2000 measured RNA concentration.

The TCR comes from a female donor with Graves disease. The sample here was peripheral blood mononuclear cells (PBMCs), taken at new diagnosis, from a patient treated with antithyroid drugs. The V gene is TRBV6-5 and the J gene is TRBJ2-5; TRBD2 aligns with 12 central bases. The bases are TGTGCCAGCAGTTGGACTAGCGGGGCGGAGACCCAGTACTTC. Its product reads: CASSWTSGAETQYF.